This T cell receptor (beta chain) was sequenced during a study of T cells in Graves' hyperthyroidism and ophthalmopathy. The CDR3 sequence is 13 residues long. Germline CDR1 and CDR2: MNHEY and SMNVEV (reference sequence). Comment on this clonotype: Its matching antigen is unknown. Germline and junction disagree at one end, which may indicate a read error.

Disease duration under 2 months; hyperthyroidism patients were aged 18 to 65. Any patient presenting with uncontrolled infection, other autoimmune disease, pregnancy or lactation was left out. Study observations and caveats: Blood also carried most thyroid clonotypes expanded above 0.001. Ophthalmopathy was separated from stable hyperthyroidism by a 13 V-J model.

Regions amplified from RNA transcripts were the TCR beta CDR3 regions. Carried out on the TCR CDR3, a first-round RT-PCR used the HTBI primer set. From the multiplex PCR reads, TCRdb called clonotypes with MiXCR, one entry per CDR3 protein. Among more than 300,000 distinct CDR3 sequences listed, roughly 17% were seen once. The V gene is TRBV27, the J gene TRBJ1-1, with D unclear. The source of this sequence is a woman aged 25-40 years with Graves' hyperthyroidism that later progressed to Graves' ophthalmopathy. Sequenced input: blood. CDR3 DNA: TGTGCCAGCAGTTTAGTAGGCAACACTGAACCTTTCTTT. It encodes CASSLVGNTEPFF.